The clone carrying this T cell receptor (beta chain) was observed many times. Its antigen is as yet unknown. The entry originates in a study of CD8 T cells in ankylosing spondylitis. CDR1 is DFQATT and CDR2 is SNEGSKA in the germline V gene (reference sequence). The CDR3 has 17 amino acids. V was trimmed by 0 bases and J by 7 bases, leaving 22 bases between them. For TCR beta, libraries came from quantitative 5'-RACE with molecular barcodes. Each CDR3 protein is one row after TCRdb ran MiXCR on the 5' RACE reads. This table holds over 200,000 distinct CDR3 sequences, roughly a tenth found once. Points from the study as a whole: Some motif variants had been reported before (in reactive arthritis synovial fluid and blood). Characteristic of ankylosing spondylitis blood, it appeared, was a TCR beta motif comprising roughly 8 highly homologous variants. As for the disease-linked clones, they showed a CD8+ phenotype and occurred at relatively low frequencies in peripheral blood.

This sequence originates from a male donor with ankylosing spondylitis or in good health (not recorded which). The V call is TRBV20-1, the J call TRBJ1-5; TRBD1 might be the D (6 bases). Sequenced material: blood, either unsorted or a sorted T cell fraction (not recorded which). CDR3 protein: CSARDQTRMTGGQPQHF. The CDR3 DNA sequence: TGCAGTGCTAGAGATCAAACAAGGATGACAGGCGGACAGCCCCAGCATTTT.